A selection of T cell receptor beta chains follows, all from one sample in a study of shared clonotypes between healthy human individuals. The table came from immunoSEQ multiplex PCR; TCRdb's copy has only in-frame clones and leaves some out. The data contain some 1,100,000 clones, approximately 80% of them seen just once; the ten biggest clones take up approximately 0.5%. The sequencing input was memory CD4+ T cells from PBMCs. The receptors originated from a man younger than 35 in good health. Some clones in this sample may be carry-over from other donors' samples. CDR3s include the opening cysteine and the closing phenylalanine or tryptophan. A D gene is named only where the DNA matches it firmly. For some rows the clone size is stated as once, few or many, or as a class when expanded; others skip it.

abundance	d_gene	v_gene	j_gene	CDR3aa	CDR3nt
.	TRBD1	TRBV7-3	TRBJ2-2	CASSRQGANTGELFF	TGTGCCAGCAGCAGACAGGGGGCGAACACCGGGGAGCTGTTTTTT
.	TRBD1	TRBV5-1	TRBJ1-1	CASSSTGDTEAFF	TGCGCCAGCAGCTCAACAGGGGATACTGAAGCTTTCTTT
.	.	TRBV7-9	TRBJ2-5	CASSFSRGGWETQYF	TGTGCCAGCAGCTTCTCCCGTGGGGGCTGGGAGACCCAGTACTTC
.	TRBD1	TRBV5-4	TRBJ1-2	CASSFVSQGAHGYTF	TGTGCCAGCAGCTTTGTCTCACAGGGGGCGCATGGCTACACCTTC
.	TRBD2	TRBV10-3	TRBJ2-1	CAISEPGTGLETYNEQFF	TGTGCCATCAGTGAGCCTGGGACGGGACTAGAGACCTACAATGAGCAGTTCTTC
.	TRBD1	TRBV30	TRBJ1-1	CAWSRDRVMNTEAFF	TGTGCCTGGAGTAGAGACAGGGTCATGAACACTGAAGCTTTCTTT
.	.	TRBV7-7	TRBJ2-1	CASSQEGGGEQFF	TGTGCCAGCAGTCAAGAGGGGGGAGGTGAGCAGTTCTTC
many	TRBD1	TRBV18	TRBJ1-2	CASSSRQGEGGYTF	TGTGCCAGCTCATCCCGACAGGGGGAAGGTGGCTACACCTTC
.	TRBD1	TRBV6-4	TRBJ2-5	CASSKDRSPQETQYF	TGTGCCAGCAGTAAGGACAGGTCACCCCAAGAGACCCAGTACTTC
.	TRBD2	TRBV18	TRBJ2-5	CASSLEIAGARETQYF	TGTGCCAGCTCCCTCGAGATAGCGGGAGCTCGAGAGACCCAGTACTTC
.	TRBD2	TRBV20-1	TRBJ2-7	CSVVGRYEQYF	TGCAGTGTGGTCGGGAGGTACGAGCAGTACTTC
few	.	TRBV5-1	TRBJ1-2	CASSLGIGGVGYGYTF	TGCGCCAGCAGCTTGGGGATCGGGGGCGTAGGCTATGGCTACACCTTC
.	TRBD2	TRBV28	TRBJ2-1	CASSSIAGWNEQFF	TGTGCCAGCAGTTCTATAGCGGGATGGAATGAGCAGTTCTTC
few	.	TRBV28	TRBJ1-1	CASSLSPAPEAFF	TGTGCCAGCAGTTTATCCCCTGCCCCTGAAGCTTTCTTT
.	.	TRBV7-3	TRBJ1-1	CASSSGMNTEAFF	TGTGCCAGCAGCTCGGGCATGAACACTGAAGCTTTCTTT
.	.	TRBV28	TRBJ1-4	CASSSGGYEKLFF	TGTGCCAGCAGTTCAGGCGGCTATGAAAAACTGTTTTTT
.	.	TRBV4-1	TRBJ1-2	CASSQVGASYGYTF	TGCGCCAGCAGCCAAGTCGGGGCGAGCTATGGCTACACCTTC
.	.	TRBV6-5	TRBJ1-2	CASSYGRRNYGYTF	TGTGCCAGCAGTTATGGCAGGCGGAACTATGGCTACACCTTC
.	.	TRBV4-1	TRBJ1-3	CASSHLAGQLPGNTIYF	TGCGCCAGCAGCCACCTGGCCGGACAGCTCCCTGGAAACACCATATATTTT
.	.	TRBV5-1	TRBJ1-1	CASSSQTGRSNTEAFF	TGCGCCAGCAGCTCCCAGACGGGCCGGTCGAACACTGAAGCTTTCTTT
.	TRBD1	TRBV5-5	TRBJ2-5	CASSKGQHQETQYF	TGTGCCAGCAGTAAGGGACAGCACCAAGAGACCCAGTACTTC
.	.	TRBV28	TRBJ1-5	CASSFGTGNQPQHF	TGTGCCAGCAGTTTTGGCACGGGCAATCAGCCCCAGCATTTT
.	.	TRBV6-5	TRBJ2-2	CASRSLGGSGELFF	TGTGCCAGCAGGAGCCTTGGGGGTTCCGGGGAGCTGTTTTTT
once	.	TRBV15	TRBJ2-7	CATSRIAVKIYEQYF	TGTGCCACCAGCAGAATCGCGGTGAAGATCTACGAGCAGTACTTC
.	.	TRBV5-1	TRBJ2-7	CASSLLGRHGVPSSYEQYF	TGCGCCAGCAGCTTGTTAGGTCGTCACGGGGTACCTAGCTCCTACGAGCAGTACTTC
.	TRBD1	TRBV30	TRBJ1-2	CAWTGGFNYGYTF	TGTGCCTGGACAGGGGGTTTTAACTATGGCTACACCTTC
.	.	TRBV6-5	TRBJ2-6	CASTVPGANVLTF	TGTGCCAGCACTGTACCTGGGGCCAACGTCCTGACTTTC
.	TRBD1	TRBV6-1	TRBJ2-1	CASSVQGSTYNEQFF	TGTGCCAGCAGTGTACAGGGGTCCACCTACAATGAGCAGTTCTTC
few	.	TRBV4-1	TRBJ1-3	CASSQEGPPHF	TGCGCCAGCAGCCAAGAAGGCCCTCCCCATTTT
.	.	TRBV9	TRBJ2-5	CASSVSGETQYF	TGTGCCAGCAGCGTGAGTGGGGAGACCCAGTACTTC
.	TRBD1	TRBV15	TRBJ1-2	CATSREGTAGNYGYTF	TGTGCCACCAGCAGGGAGGGGACAGCCGGTAACTATGGCTACACCTTC